A selection of T cell receptor beta chains follows, all from one sample in a study of T cell responses to AZD1222 COVID-19 vaccine. Some clones are missing from TCRdb's copy, which holds only in-frame ones; the method was immunoSEQ multiplex PCR. This table has over 100,000 clones, 88% appearing once. The sequences come from peripheral blood, collected on day 0 of AZD1222 vaccination. These receptors all come from an adult in good health. CDR3s include the opening cysteine and the closing phenylalanine or tryptophan. Each record gives: CDR3 protein, V gene, J gene.

CAGRSSSYEQYF	TRBV2	TRBJ2-7
CASSLRQGITEAFF	TRBV11-2	TRBJ1-1
CASRTGTGLYEQYF	TRBV6-5	TRBJ2-7
CASRGQQHPNQPQHF	TRBV2	TRBJ1-5
CASKLREYEQYF	TRBV12-3/TRBV12-4	TRBJ2-7
CASNPGLADNEQFF	TRBV6-5	TRBJ2-1
CASSQTWNTGELFF	TRBV3-1/TRBV3-2	TRBJ2-2
CASSWTGGGGNQPQHF	TRBV6-6	TRBJ1-5
CASSLGGTGNTIYF	TRBV5-5	TRBJ1-3
CASSLYRQGAVGNTIYF	TRBV28	TRBJ1-3
CASTRIGQPQHF	TRBV2	TRBJ1-5
CASSPNLYYGYTF	TRBV7-9	TRBJ1-2
CASSYGFQPQHF	TRBV6-2/TRBV6-3	TRBJ1-5
CASGRQGTGANVLTF	TRBV2	TRBJ2-6
CASSLEIGGSGNTIYF	TRBV5-1	TRBJ1-3
CASSTSGTGKQPQHF	TRBV7-2	TRBJ1-5
CASSFGVPNYGYTF	TRBV28	TRBJ1-2
CAWTRQASSYEQYF	TRBV30	TRBJ2-7
CASSLAGTQQETQYF	TRBV7-3	TRBJ2-5
CASSLTVQETQYF	TRBV5-1	TRBJ2-5
CASSLEWVTDTQYF	TRBV7-9	TRBJ2-3
CASSASGQRGQNEQFF	TRBV7-9	TRBJ2-1
CASSSDRGISYEQYF	TRBV5-6	TRBJ2-7
CASSPGTGGYGYTF	TRBV28	TRBJ1-2